This entry lists 15 T cell receptor beta chains sequenced from one sample in a study of T cell changes during pregnancy in multiple sclerosis. Clones were sequenced by immunoSEQ multiplex PCR, and TCRdb holds only the in-frame ones, with some missing. The sample gives around 110,000 clones, 90% to 95% of which show up once; 1.5% to 1.9% is in the top ten. Specimen: peripheral blood, collected in the third trimester of pregnancy. The receptor source for this set is a female donor with multiple sclerosis, enrolled in a pregnancy study.

CDR3 loop: CASRRVDGNYGYTF. The CDR3 DNA reads as TGTGCCAGCAGGCGGGTTGATGGCAACTATGGCTACACCTTC. The J gene is TRBJ1-2, the V gene TRBV6-6; D gene ambiguous. The CDR3 extends over 14 amino acids. With 6 bases removed from V and 2 bases from J, the gap between germline ends came to 13 bases. Germline-derived CDR1 and CDR2 are MNHNY and SVGAGI (reference sequence).

The rearrangement joins TRBV5-1 to TRBJ2-3, with 7 bases matching TRBD2. V was clipped by 3 bases and J by 2 bases; unmatched bases: 3. CDR3 length: 14 residues. The germline CDR1 and CDR2 sequences are SGHRS and YFSETQ. CDR3 DNA: TGCGCCAGCAGCTACCTAGCGGACACAGATACGCAGTATTTT. This translates into CASSYLADTDTQYF.

The chain carries TRBV27 and TRBJ1-2; 7 bases match TRBD1. Germline trimming cut 6 bases from V and 8 bases from J; bases unmatched to any gene: 12. Germline assignment: CDR1 MNHEY and CDR2 SMNVEV (reference sequence). The CDR3 loop spans 14 amino acids. The CDR3 DNA is TGTGCCAGCAGGTTCGACAGGGTTTCGTCCGGCTACACCTTC. Translating it yields CASRFDRVSSGYTF.

J is TRBJ2-7 and V is TRBV29-1; D might be TRBD2 (6 bases). Trimming stripped 6 bases from V and 0 bases from J, with 9 bases between. The CDR3 is 12 amino acids. Per the germline V gene, CDR1 is SQVTM and CDR2 is ANQGSEA. The CDR3 protein is CSVREISYEQYF. The CDR3 DNA reads TGCAGCGTCCGGGAGATCTCCTACGAGCAGTACTTC.

The gene calls are TRBV19 and TRBJ1-2; TRBD1 aligns across 7 bases. This CDR3 has 15 residues. With 10 bases clipped from V and 3 bases from J, the junction kept 14 bases outside the gene matches. The germline V gene has CDR1 LNHDA and CDR2 SQIVND (reference sequence). CDR3 sequence: CATKVQGPGDYGYTF. The CDR3 DNA reads TGTGCCACTAAAGTACAGGGGCCTGGGGACTATGGCTACACCTTC.

This clone was observed once. The V and J genes are TRBV5-5 and TRBJ1-2; 10 positions agree with TRBD1. The germline gives CDR1 SGHKS, CDR2 YYEKEE (reference sequence). CDR3 length: 19 residues. Trimming took 4 bases from V and 0 from J; bases not matched to a gene: 15. This CDR3 reads CASSGEPSGQGSANYGYTF. CDR3 nucleotide sequence: TGTGCCAGCAGCGGTGAACCTTCGGGACAGGGGTCAGCTAACTATGGCTACACCTTC.

This chain connects TRBV6-4 to TRBJ1-2; unclear D gene. Per the germline V gene, CDR1 is MRHNA and CDR2 is SNTAGT. The CDR3 has 16 residues. The germline V and J ends were trimmed by 4 bases and 8 bases, with 23 bases remaining between them. CDR3 residues: CASSAPLGQAGEGYTF. Written as DNA, the CDR3 is TGTGCCAGCAGTGCTCCTCTAGGGCAGGCCGGGGAAGGCTACACCTTC.

The chain couples TRBV5-1 to TRBJ2-2; 12 bases agree with TRBD2. This CDR3 contains 19 residues. The germline CDR1 and CDR2 sequences are SGHRS and YFSETQ. The V gene end was trimmed by 4 bases and the J gene end by 3 bases; junction bases not matched to a gene: 13. CDR3 sequence: CASSTRTSGAKRDTGELFF. The CDR3 nucleotides read TGCGCCAGCAGCACTCGGACTAGCGGGGCGAAGAGGGACACCGGGGAGCTGTTTTTT.

The V and J genes are TRBV29-1 and TRBJ2-1, with 11 bases fitting TRBD2. The CDR3 is 18 residues long. CDR1 and CDR2 from the germline V gene are SQVTM and ANQGSEA. Losses at the gene ends were 1 base for V and 0 bases for J; bases not matched to a gene: 8. The CDR3 region has the DNA TGCAGCGTTGAAGTAGCGGGGGGGACACCGAGCTCCTACAATGAGCAGTTCTTC. Its translation is CSVEVAGGTPSSYNEQFF.

This clone has only one observation. The chain is built from TRBV7-8 and TRBJ1-2; the match to TRBD1 covers 7 bases. The V and J ends lost 5 bases and 8 bases, in that order; junction bases with no gene match: 11. The CDR3 is made up of 14 amino acids. The germline V gene encodes CDR1 SGHVS and CDR2 FQNEAQ. The CDR3 DNA reads as TGTGCCAGCAGCCCGAGCTATACAGGGGTCGGCTACACCTTC. Its translation: CASSPSYTGVGYTF.

This rearrangement joins TRBV27 to TRBJ2-5; D might be TRBD1 (6 bases). This CDR3 contains 14 residues. V was trimmed by 3 bases and J by 3 bases, leaving 11 bases between them. Germline-derived CDR1 and CDR2 are MNHEY and SMNVEV (reference sequence). CDR3 protein: CASSFRTDKETQYF. The CDR3 coding sequence is TGTGCCAGCAGTTTTCGGACAGACAAAGAGACCCAGTACTTC.

The V call is TRBV28, the J call TRBJ1-4; 9 positions agree with TRBD1. V gave up 2 bases and J gave up 6 bases; unmatched junction bases: 4. CDR3 size: 15 residues. The V gene's germline CDR1 is MDHEN and CDR2 SYDVKM. CDR3 loop: CASSLLTGGDEKLFF. The CDR3 DNA is TGTGCCAGCAGTTTACTGACAGGGGGAGATGAAAAACTGTTTTTT.

This chain uses TRBV30 with TRBJ1-1; D is ambiguous. Per the germline V gene, CDR1 is GTSNPN and CDR2 is SVGIG (reference sequence). The CDR3 totals 12 residues. Trimming took 0 bases from V and 4 from J, leaving 6 bases between them. The CDR3 region is CAWSVRGTEAFF. The CDR3 DNA reads as TGTGCCTGGAGTGTACGGGGCACTGAAGCTTTCTTT.

The chain has TRBV9 and TRBJ2-5; tentative D call: TRBD2 (5 bases). The CDR3 has 15 residues. The germline V gene encodes CDR1 SGDLS and CDR2 YYNGEE. Trimming took off 0 bases at V and 2 bases at J, with 11 bases between the two ends. CDR3 nucleotides: TGTGCCAGCAGCGTAGCTCCCCGGGGACAAGAGACCCAGTACTTC. This encodes CASSVAPRGQETQYF. The full variable domain, rest sourced from reference TRBV9 and TRBJ2-5, is DSGVTQTPKHLITATGQRVTLRCSPRSGDLSVYWYQQSLDQGLQFLIQYYNGEERAKGNILERFSAQQFPDLHSELNLSSLELGDSALYFCASSVAPRGQETQYFGPGTRLLVL.

This rearrangement joins TRBV5-6 to TRBJ2-7; tentatively, D is TRBD1 (6 bases). V was clipped by 3 bases and J by 3 bases, with 16 bases between them. The germline gives CDR1 SGHDT, CDR2 YYEEEE. The CDR3 is made up of 15 amino acids. CDR3 residues: CASSSGQTYYYEQYF. The CDR3 nucleotides read TGTGCCAGCAGCTCCGGACAGACCTACTACTACGAGCAGTACTTC.